One TCR beta chain is described in this entry. The germline V and J ends were trimmed by 0 bases and 0 bases, with 6 bases remaining between them. There are 14 residues in the CDR3. Germline V gives CDR1 SGHRS, CDR2 YFSETQ. The record originates from a study of blood T cell repertoires in COVID-19. Method: immunoSEQ multiplex PCR; TCRdb's copy keeps in-frame clones and lacks some. Here the sample spans 150,000 to 200,000 clones, 75% to 90% being singletons. The specimen sequenced was PBMCs or T cells enriched from blood (not recorded which). This TCR derives from a man between 65 and 80 years old who had been exposed to COVID-19. V gene TRBV5-1 combines with J gene TRBJ1-1, with D unresolved. CDR3 in DNA: TGCGCCAGCAGCTTGGGGTCGGTGAACACTGAAGCTTTCTTT. Its translation: CASSLGSVNTEAFF. The full variable domain, with the rest looked up from reference TRBV5-1 and TRBJ1-1, is KAGVTQTPRYLIKTRGQQVTLSCSPISGHRSVSWYQQTPGQGLQFLFEYFSETQRNKGNFPGRFSGRQFSNSRSEMNVSTLELGDSALYLCASSLGSVNTEAFFGQGTRLTVV.